This record looks at one TCR beta chain sequence and its context. The CDR3 runs 13 residues. From germline, CDR1 is SGHNT and CDR2 YYREEE (reference sequence). The V and J ends lost 4 bases and 7 bases respectively, with 14 bases between them. This entry belongs to a study of blood T cell repertoires in COVID-19. The repertoire was sequenced with immunoSEQ multiplex PCR; TCRdb's copy has only in-frame clones and lacks some. The table shows 250,000 to 300,000 clones, with around 88% occurring only once. The gene calls are TRBV5-4 and TRBJ1-1, with D possibly being TRBD1 (6 bases). The sequenced sample consisted of peripheral blood. The source is a middle-aged man with acute or convalescent COVID-19. The CDR3 spells CASSPSDRFEAFF. CDR3 DNA sequence: TGTGCCAGCAGCCCCTCCGACAGGTTTGAAGCTTTCTTT.